The 21 T cell receptor beta chains presented below share a single source sample, sequenced in a study of blood T cells in healthy people across ages. Together with a sample-barcoded 5' primer, a J-beta primer mix was included in a second PCR lasting 7 to 11 cycles. A single record per CDR3 protein comes from TCRdb applying MiXCR to the 5' RACE reads. The sample contains 780,000 or so distinct CDR3 sequences, about 53% of which appear only once. The sequenced material came from blood. The source is an elderly man in good health.

The rearrangement uses TRBV5-1 and TRBJ1-2; D unresolved. Germline values: CDR1 SGHRS, CDR2 YFSETQ. CDR3 length: 12 amino acids. The V gene lost 7 bases and the J gene lost 8 bases, with 15 bases spanning the gap. DNA for the CDR3: TGCGCCAGCGGTGCAGACTTTCAAGGCTACACCTTC. Amino acid sequence: CASGADFQGYTF.

This clonotype was recorded only once. The gene calls are TRBV7-9 and TRBJ2-2; D is possibly TRBD2 (5 bases). Trimming pared 1 base from V and 0 bases from J, leaving 9 bases between. The length of the CDR3 is 16 residues. CDR1 and CDR2 (germline): SEHNR, FQNEAQ (reference sequence). CDR3 sequence reads: CASSLEIASNTGELFF. DNA for the CDR3: TGTGCCAGCAGCTTAGAGATAGCGTCGAACACCGGGGAGCTGTTTTTT.

The chain employs TRBV18 and TRBJ2-7; D unresolved. With 4 bases removed from V and 2 bases from J, the gap between germline ends came to 12 bases. The CDR3 contains 14 residues. The germline CDR1 and CDR2 sequences are KGHSH and LQKENI. CDR3 bases: TGTGCCAGCTCACGGGCCCCCGCTGCCTACGAGCAGTACTTC. Residues: CASSRAPAAYEQYF.

V usage is TRBV12-3 or TRBV12-4 and J usage is TRBJ2-1, with 10 bases that match TRBD2. The J call may be faulty, since TRBJ2-7 better matches the DNA end. The CDR3 consists of 15 residues. The CDR3 bases are TGTGCCAGCAGTTTAGCGGCTAGCGGGAGTCACGAGCAGTACTTC. Residues: CASSLAASGSHEQYF.

The chain employs TRBV6-5 and TRBJ2-3, with D possibly TRBD2 on 5 matching bases. The V gene's germline CDR1 is MNHEY and CDR2 SVGAGI. The ends were cut back, 0 bases at V and 14 bases at J, with 21 bases in the middle. This CDR3 comprises 15 residues. CDR3 sequence reads: CASSYSSADHRYAYF. CDR3 in DNA: TGTGCCAGCAGTTACTCTTCAGCGGACCACAGATACGCGTATTTT.

The chain has TRBV20-1 and TRBJ2-5; 10 positions match TRBD1. The end of the DNA is better explained by TRBJ2-1, so the J call may be wrong. Germline V lookup: CDR1 DFQATT, CDR2 SNEGSKA (reference sequence). The CDR3 sequence is 14 residues long. In DNA form, the CDR3 reads TGCAGTGCGGATAGGGACAGGGGCAGGGAGACCCAGTTCTTC. Amino acid sequence: CSADRDRGRETQFF.

This clonotype was seen only a few times. This chain links TRBV20-1 with TRBJ2-1, with 8 bases aligning to TRBD2. Trimming cost V 4 bases and J 9 bases; bases outside gene matches: 5. Per germline, CDR1 DFQATT and CDR2 SNEGSKA (reference sequence). CDR3 size: 12 residues. CDR3 DNA: TGCAGTGCTATAGCGGGACGGGTTGAGCAGTTCTTC. Translated, it gives CSAIAGRVEQFF.

This chain joins TRBV6-6 and TRBJ1-2, with D possibly being TRBD1 (5 bases). Trimming removed 4 bases from V and 0 bases from J, with 15 bases in between. The length of the CDR3 is 16 residues. CDR1 and CDR2 from the germline V gene are MNHNY and SVGAGI (reference sequence). In DNA form, the CDR3 reads TGTGCCAGCAGTTTAGGGACGGACCTTTCTAACTATGGCTACACCTTC. It encodes CASSLGTDLSNYGYTF.

This clonotype was seen at least ten times. The V gene is TRBV6-2 or TRBV6-3, the J gene TRBJ2-3, with 9 bases that match TRBD2. CDR3 length: 16 amino acids. V lost 2 bases, J lost 14 bases, and 17 bases stayed unmatched. CDR1 and CDR2 (germline): MNHEY, SVGEGT. CDR3 amino acids: CASSYPSGTDHRYAYF. The CDR3 DNA follows: TGTGCCAGCAGTTACCCTAGCGGGACGGATCACAGATACGCGTATTTT.

The chain joins TRBV7-3 to TRBJ2-1, with 10 bases aligning to TRBD2. CDR3 length: 20 residues. Germline V gene lookup returns CDR1 SGHTA and CDR2 FQGTGA. J lost 3 bases, V lost 5 bases, and 19 bases had no gene match. CDR3 region: CASSPPFVGPSGSRYNEQFF. The CDR3 region has the DNA TGTGCCAGCAGCCCTCCCTTTGTAGGTCCTAGCGGGAGCCGCTACAATGAGCAGTTCTTC.

The chain links TRBV29-1 to TRBJ2-1; 10 nucleotides align to TRBD2. The better agreement between TRBJ2-7 and the DNA end casts doubt on the J call. The CDR3 has 13 amino acids. Per the germline V gene, CDR1 is SQVTM and CDR2 is ANQGSEA. CDR3 bases: TGCAGCATAAGCGGGGGGGCGAACAATGAGCAGTACTTC. Translated, it gives CSISGGANNEQYF.

This clonotype was found many times. The rearrangement joins TRBV19 to TRBJ2-7, with D tentatively TRBD1 (6 bases). The germline gives CDR1 LNHDA, CDR2 SQIVND (reference sequence). Trimming shortened V by 9 bases and J by 1 base, and 7 bases separated the two germline ends. The CDR3 length is 11 residues. CDR3 coding DNA: TGTGCCAGCGGACAGTCCTACGAGCAGTACTTC. It codes for CASGQSYEQYF.

The rearrangement joins TRBV28 to TRBJ2-7, with D hard to call. Germline CDR1 and CDR2: MDHEN and SYDVKM. The CDR3 is 11 residues long. Trimming shortened V by 7 bases and J by 6 bases, and 10 bases separated the two germline ends. The DNA of the CDR3 is TGTGCCAGCACCGAGGCGGTCGAGCAGTACTTC. This codes for CASTEAVEQYF.

This clonotype has a handful of counts. The chain couples TRBV12-3 or TRBV12-4 to TRBJ2-5; 14 bases are a match to TRBD2. The CDR3 spans 17 residues. V lost 3 bases and J lost 11; bases outside the gene matches: 14. CDR3 amino acids: CASSFRLAGGAPREQYF. The CDR3 bases are TGTGCCAGCAGTTTTCGACTAGCGGGAGGGGCCCCAAGGGAGCAGTACTTC.

This chain connects TRBV9 to TRBJ2-7; no reliable D call. Trimming pared 0 bases from V and 2 bases from J, leaving 12 bases between. CDR3 length: 15 residues. Germline V gene lookup returns CDR1 SGDLS and CDR2 YYNGEE. CDR3 coding DNA: TGTGCCAGCAGCGTAGCTCCAGCCGCGACCTACGAGCAGTACTTC. Residues: CASSVAPAATYEQYF.

The chain combines TRBV10-3 with TRBJ2-3; D perhaps matches TRBD1 (8 bases). Germline values: CDR1 ENHRY, CDR2 SYGVKD. The length of the CDR3 is 16 residues. The V gene lost 4 bases and the J gene lost 3 bases, with 17 bases spanning the gap. The CDR3, as DNA: TGTGCCATCAGTGCCGAACAGGGGGGAGGGACAGATACGCAGTATTTT. Residues: CAISAEQGGGTDTQYF.

The chain links TRBV5-1 to TRBJ2-1, with TRBD2 identical over 7 bases. The DNA end favors TRBJ2-7, so the J call may be wrong. CDR3 length: 14 amino acids. Germline V gives CDR1 SGHRS, CDR2 YFSETQ. For the CDR3, the DNA is TGCGCCAGCAGCTTGGTTCAGGGAGGGAACGAGCAGTACTTC. Protein sequence: CASSLVQGGNEQYF.

This clonotype has more than one count but fewer than ten. V gene TRBV6-4 combines with J gene TRBJ2-1; D gene unclear. The CDR3 runs to 14 residues. Trimming removed 2 bases from V and 9 bases from J, with 14 bases in between. Germline CDR1 reads MRHNA; CDR2 reads SNTAGT. The CDR3 sequence: CASSDQLGTTEQFF. The CDR3 coding sequence is TGTGCCAGCAGTGACCAGTTGGGAACGACTGAGCAGTTCTTC.

This clonotype has just one count. The gene calls are TRBV7-2 and TRBJ2-3; TRBD2 might be the D (5 bases). CDR3 length: 16 amino acids. Germline V lookup: CDR1 SGHTA, CDR2 FQGNSA. Between the trimmed V and J ends, which lost 2 bases and 3 bases, there was a span of 15 bases. In DNA, the CDR3 is TGTGCCAGCAGCTTATTAAGGGCCCGGGGTACAGATACGCAGTATTTT. Translating it yields CASSLLRARGTDTQYF.

The DNA for the CDR3 is TGCAGTGCTAGAGAAGTGACGGGAGGGATGGGGAATGAGCAGTTCTTC. Its protein product is CSAREVTGGMGNEQFF. This rearrangement joins TRBV20-1 to TRBJ2-1; the match to TRBD2 covers 8 bases. Germline CDR1 DFQATT, CDR2 SNEGSKA (reference sequence). J was trimmed by 7 bases and V by 0 bases; bases with no gene match: 11. This CDR3 contains 16 residues.

CDR3 amino acids: CASSLEGGRAGYEQFF. The CDR3 region has the DNA TGTGCCAGCAGCTTAGAGGGCGGGAGGGCCGGCTATGAGCAGTTCTTC. The chain couples TRBV7-9 to TRBJ2-1; 9 bases fit TRBD2. The CDR3 loop spans 16 amino acids. Germline CDR1 is SEHNR and CDR2 is FQNEAQ (reference sequence). J was trimmed by 8 bases and V by 1 base; bases with no gene match: 9.